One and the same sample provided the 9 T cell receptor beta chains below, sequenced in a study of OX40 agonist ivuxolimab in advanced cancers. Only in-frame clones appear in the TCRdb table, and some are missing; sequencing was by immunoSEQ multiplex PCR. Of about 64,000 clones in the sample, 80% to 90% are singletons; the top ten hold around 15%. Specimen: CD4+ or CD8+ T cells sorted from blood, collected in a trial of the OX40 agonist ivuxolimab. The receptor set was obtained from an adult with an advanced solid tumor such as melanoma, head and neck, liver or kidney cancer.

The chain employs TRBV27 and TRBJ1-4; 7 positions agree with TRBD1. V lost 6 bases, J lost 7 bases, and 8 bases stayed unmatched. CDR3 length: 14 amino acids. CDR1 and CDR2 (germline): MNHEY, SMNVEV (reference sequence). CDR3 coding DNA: TGTGCCAGCAGACCGGGACAGTGGAGTGAAAAACTGTTTTTT. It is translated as CASRPGQWSEKLFF.

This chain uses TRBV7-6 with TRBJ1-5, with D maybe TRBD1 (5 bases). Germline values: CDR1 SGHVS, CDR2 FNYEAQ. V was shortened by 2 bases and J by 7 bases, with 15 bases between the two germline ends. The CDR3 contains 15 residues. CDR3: CASSLSGGWRQPQHF. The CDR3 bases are TGTGCCAGCAGCTTATCTGGGGGTTGGAGACAGCCCCAGCATTTT.

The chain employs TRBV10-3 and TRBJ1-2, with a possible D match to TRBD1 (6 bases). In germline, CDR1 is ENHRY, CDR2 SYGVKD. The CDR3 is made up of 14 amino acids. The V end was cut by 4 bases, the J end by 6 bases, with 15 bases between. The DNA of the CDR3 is TGTGCCATCAGTGTAGACAGGAGCCCTGATGGCTACACCTTC. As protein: CAISVDRSPDGYTF.

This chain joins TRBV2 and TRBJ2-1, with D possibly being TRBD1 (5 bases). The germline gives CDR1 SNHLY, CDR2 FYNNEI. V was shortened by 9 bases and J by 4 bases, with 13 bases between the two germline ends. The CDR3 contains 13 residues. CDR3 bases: TGTGCCAGTGCAGGGAAGGGGTACAATGAGCAGTTCTTC. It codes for CASAGKGYNEQFF. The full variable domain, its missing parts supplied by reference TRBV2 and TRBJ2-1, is EPEVTQTPSHQVTQMGQEVILRCVPISNHLYFYWYRQILGQKVEFLVSFYNNEISEKSEIFDDQFSVERPDGSNFTLKIRSTKLEDSAMYFCASAGKGYNEQFFGPGTRLTVL.

The DNA for the CDR3 is TGTGCCAGCAGAAGGACAGGGATACTCTACGAGCAGTACTTC. Amino acids: CASRRTGILYEQYF. The chain joins TRBV28 to TRBJ2-7; 8 nucleotides line up with TRBD1. Per germline, CDR1 MDHEN and CDR2 SYDVKM. The CDR3 sequence is 14 residues long. J gave up 3 bases and V 6 bases, and 7 bases lay outside the gene matches.

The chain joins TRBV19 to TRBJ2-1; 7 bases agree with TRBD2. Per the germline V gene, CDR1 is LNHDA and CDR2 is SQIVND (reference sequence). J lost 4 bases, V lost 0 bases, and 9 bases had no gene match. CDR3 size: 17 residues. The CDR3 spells CASSIDLSAGVYNEQFF. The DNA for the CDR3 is TGTGCCAGTAGTATAGATCTATCGGCGGGAGTGTACAATGAGCAGTTCTTC. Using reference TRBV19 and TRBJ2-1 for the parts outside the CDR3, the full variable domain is DGGITQSPKYLFRKEGQNVTLSCEQNLNHDAMYWYRQDPGQGLRLIYYSQIVNDFQKGDIAEGYSVSREKKESFPLTVTSAQKNPTAFYLCASSIDLSAGVYNEQFFGPGTRLTVL.

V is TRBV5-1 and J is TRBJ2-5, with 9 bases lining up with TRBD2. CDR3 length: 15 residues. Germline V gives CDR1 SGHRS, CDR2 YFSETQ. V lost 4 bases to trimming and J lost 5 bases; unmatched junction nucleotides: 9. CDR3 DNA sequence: TGCGCCAGCAGCAGTAGCGGGGGATTTGGGGAGACCCAGTACTTC. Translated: CASSSSGGFGETQYF. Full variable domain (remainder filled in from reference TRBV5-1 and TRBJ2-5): KAGVTQTPRYLIKTRGQQVTLSCSPISGHRSVSWYQQTPGQGLQFLFEYFSETQRNKGNFPGRFSGRQFSNSRSEMNVSTLELGDSALYLCASSSSGGFGETQYFGPGTRLLVL.

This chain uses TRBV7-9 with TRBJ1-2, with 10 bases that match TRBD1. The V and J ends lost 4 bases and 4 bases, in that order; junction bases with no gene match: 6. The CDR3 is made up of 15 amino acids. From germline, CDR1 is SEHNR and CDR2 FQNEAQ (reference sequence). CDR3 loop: CASSSVGQGFYGYTF. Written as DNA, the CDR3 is TGTGCCAGCAGCTCCGTGGGACAGGGGTTCTATGGCTACACCTTC.

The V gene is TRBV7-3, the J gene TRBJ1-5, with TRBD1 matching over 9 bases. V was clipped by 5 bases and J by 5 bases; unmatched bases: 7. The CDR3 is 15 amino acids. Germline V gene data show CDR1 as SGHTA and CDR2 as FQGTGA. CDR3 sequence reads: CASSMTGQGHQPQHF. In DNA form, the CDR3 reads TGTGCCAGCAGCATGACGGGACAGGGCCATCAGCCCCAGCATTTT.